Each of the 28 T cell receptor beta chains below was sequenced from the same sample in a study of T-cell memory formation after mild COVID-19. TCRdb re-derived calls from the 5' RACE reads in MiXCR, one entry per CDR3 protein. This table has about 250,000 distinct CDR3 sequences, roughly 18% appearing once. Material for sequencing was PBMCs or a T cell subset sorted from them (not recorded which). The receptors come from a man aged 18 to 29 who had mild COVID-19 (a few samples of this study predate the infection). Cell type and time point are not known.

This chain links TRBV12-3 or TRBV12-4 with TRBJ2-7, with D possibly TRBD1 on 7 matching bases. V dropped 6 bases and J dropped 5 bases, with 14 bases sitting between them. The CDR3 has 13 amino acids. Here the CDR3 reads CASSPGGRDEQYF. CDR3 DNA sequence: TGTGCCAGCAGCCCAGGGGGGAGAGACGAGCAGTACTTC.

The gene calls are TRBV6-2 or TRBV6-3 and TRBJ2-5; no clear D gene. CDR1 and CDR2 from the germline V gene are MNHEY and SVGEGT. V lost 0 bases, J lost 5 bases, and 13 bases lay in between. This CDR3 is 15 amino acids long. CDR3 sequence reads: CASSYSTHDVETQYF. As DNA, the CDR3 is TGTGCCAGCAGTTACTCGACCCACGACGTGGAGACCCAGTACTTC.

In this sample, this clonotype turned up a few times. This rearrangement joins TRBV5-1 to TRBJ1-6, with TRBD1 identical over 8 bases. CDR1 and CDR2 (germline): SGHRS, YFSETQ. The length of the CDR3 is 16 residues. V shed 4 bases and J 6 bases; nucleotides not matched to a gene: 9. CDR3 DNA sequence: TGCGCCAGCAGCAAGGAGACAGGGGTCCCTAATTCACCCCTCCACTTT. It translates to CASSKETGVPNSPLHF.

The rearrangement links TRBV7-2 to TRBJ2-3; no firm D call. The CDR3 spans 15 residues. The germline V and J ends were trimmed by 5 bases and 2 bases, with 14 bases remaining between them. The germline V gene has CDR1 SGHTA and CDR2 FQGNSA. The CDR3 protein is CASSPRAANTDTQYF. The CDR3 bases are TGTGCCAGCAGCCCCCGGGCCGCCAACACAGATACGCAGTATTTT.

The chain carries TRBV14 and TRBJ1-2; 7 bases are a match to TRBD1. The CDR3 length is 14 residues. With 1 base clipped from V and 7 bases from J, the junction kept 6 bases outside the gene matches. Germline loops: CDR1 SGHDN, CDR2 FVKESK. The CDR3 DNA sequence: TGTGCCAGCAGCCAAGCGACAGGGCTGCGTGGCTACACCTTC. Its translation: CASSQATGLRGYTF.

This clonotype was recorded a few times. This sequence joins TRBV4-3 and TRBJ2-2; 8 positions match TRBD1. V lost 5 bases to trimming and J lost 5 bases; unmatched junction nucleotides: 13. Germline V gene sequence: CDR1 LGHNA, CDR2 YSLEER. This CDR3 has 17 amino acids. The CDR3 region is CASSLTGTGVWTGELFF. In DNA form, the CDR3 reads TGCGCCAGCAGCTTAACCGGGACAGGCGTTTGGACCGGGGAGCTGTTTTTT.

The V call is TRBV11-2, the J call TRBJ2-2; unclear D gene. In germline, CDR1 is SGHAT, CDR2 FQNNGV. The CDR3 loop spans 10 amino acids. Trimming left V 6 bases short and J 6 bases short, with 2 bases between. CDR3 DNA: TGTGCCAGCAGATCCGGGGAGCTGTTTTTT. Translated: CASRSGELFF. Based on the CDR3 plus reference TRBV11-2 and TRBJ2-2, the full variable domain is EAGVAQSPRYKIIEKRQSVAFWCNPISGHATLYWYQQILGQGPKLLIQFQNNGVVDDSQLPKDRFSAERLKGVDSTLKIQPAKLEDSAVYLCASRSGELFFGEGSRLTVL.

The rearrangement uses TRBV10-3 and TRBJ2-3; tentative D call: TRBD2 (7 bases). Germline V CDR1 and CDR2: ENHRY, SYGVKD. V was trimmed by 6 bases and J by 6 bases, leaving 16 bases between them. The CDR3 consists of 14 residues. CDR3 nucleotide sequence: TGTGCCATCAGGGGAGGGGCAGGGGCCGATACGCAGTATTTT. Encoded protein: CAIRGGAGADTQYF.

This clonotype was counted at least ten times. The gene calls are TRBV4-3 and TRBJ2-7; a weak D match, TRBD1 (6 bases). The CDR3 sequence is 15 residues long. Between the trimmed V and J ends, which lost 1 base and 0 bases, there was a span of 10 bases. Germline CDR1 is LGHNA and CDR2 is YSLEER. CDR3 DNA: TGCGCCAGCAGCCAAGGTGGGGGCCCCTCCTACGAGCAGTACTTC. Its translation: CASSQGGGPSYEQYF.

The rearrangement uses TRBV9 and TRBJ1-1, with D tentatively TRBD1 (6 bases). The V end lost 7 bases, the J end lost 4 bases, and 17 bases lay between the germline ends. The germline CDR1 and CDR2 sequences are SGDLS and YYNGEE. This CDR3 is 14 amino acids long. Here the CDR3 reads CASQDPGAGTEAFF. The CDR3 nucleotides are TGTGCCAGCCAAGACCCGGGGGCCGGCACTGAAGCTTTCTTT.

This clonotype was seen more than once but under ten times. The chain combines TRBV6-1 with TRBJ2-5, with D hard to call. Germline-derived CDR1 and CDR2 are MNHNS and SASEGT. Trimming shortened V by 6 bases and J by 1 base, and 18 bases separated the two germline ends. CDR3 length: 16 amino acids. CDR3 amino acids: CASSRRPPNSQETQYF. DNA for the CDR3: TGTGCCAGCAGCCGACGGCCCCCTAACAGCCAAGAGACCCAGTACTTC.

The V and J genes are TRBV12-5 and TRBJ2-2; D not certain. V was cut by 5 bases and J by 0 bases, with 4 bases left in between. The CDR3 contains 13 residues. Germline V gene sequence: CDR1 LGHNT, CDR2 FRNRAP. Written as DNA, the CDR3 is TGTGCTAGTGGTCTCCCGAACACCGGGGAGCTGTTTTTT. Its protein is CASGLPNTGELFF.

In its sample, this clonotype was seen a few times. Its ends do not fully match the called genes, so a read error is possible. The CDR3 protein is CSASVGASF. CDR3 coding DNA: TGCAGTGCTAGCGTGGGGGCGTCCTTT. V gene TRBV20-1 combines with J gene TRBJ1-1; TRBD1 might be the D (6 bases). The germline V gene has CDR1 DFQATT and CDR2 SNEGSKA (reference sequence). There are 9 residues in the CDR3.

This chain's CDR3 is CASSLTSGGGETQYF. In DNA, the CDR3 is TGTGCCAGCAGTCTGACTAGCGGGGGGGGAGAGACCCAGTACTTC. V usage is TRBV6-6 and J usage is TRBJ2-5; 14 bases match TRBD2. CDR1 is MNHNY, CDR2 SVGAGI, per germline (reference sequence). The trim removed 5 bases at V and 4 bases at J, leaving 3 bases unmatched. The CDR3 extends over 15 amino acids.

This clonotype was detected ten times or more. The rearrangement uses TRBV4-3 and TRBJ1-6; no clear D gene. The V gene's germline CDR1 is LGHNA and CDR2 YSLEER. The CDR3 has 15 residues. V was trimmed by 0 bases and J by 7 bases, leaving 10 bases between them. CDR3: CASSQDPGWNSPLHF. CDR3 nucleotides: TGCGCCAGCAGCCAAGATCCAGGCTGGAATTCACCCCTCCACTTT.

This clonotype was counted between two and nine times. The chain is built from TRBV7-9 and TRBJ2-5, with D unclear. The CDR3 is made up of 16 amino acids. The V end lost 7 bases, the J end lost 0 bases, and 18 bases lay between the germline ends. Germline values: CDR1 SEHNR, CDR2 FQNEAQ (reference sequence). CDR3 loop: CASNRPGHPYQETQYF. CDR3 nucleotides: TGTGCCAGCAACCGTCCAGGCCATCCGTACCAAGAGACCCAGTACTTC.

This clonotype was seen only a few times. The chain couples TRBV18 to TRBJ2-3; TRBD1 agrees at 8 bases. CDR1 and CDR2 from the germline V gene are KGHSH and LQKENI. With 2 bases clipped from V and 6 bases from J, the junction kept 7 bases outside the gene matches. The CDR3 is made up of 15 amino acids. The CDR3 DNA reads TGTGCCAGCTCACCATCCGGACAGGGTGCGGATACGCAGTATTTT. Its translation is CASSPSGQGADTQYF.

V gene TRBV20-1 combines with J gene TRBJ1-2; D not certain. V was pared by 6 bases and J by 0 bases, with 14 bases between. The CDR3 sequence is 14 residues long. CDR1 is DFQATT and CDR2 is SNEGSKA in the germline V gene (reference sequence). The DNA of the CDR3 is TGCAGTGCCAAAAGTCTGCGGACTAACTATGGCTACACCTTC. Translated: CSAKSLRTNYGYTF.

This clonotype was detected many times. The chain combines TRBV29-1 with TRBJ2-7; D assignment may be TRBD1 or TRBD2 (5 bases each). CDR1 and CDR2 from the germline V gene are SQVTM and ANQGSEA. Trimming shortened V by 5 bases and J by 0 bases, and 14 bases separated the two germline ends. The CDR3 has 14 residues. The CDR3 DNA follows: TGCAGCGTTCCGGGGCCCAGTTACTCCTACGAGCAGTACTTC. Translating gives CSVPGPSYSYEQYF.

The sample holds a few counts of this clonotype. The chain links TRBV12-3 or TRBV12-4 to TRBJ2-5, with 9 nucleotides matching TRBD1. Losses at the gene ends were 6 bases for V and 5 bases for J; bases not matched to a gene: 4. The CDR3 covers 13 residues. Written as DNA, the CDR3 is TGTGCCAGCAGGTACAGGGGGCCGGAGACCCAGTACTTC. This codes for CASRYRGPETQYF.

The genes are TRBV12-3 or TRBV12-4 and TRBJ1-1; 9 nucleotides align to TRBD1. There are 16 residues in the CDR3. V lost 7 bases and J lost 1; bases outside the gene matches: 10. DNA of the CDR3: TGTGCCAGCACCTCCCCGGACAGGGGTAAGAACACTGAAGCTTTCTTT. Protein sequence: CASTSPDRGKNTEAFF.

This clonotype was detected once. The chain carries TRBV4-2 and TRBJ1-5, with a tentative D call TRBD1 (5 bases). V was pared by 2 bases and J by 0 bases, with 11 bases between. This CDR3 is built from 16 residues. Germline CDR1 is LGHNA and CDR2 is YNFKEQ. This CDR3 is CASSQPGGYSNQPQHF. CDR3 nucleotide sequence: TGTGCCAGCAGCCAACCGGGGGGATATAGCAATCAGCCCCAGCATTTT.

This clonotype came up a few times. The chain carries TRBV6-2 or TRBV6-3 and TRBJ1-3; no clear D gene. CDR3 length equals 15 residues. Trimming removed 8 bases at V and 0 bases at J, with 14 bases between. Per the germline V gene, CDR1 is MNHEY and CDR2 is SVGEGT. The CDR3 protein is CASGRRRSSGNTIYF. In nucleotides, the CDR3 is TGTGCCAGCGGTCGGCGGAGATCCTCTGGAAACACCATATATTTT.

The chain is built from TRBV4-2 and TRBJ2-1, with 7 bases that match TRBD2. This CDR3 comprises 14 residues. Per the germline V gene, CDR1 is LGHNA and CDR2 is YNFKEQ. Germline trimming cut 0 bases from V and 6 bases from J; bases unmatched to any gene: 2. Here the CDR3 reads CASSQDTGGNEQFF. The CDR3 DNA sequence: TGTGCCAGCAGCCAAGATACGGGGGGCAATGAGCAGTTCTTC.

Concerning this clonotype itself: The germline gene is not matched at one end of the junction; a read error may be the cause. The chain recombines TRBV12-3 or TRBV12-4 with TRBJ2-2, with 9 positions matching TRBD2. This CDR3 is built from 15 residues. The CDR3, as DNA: TGTGCCAGCAGTCTAGCGGGGAGATACACCGGGGAGCTGTTTTTT. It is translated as CASSLAGRYTGELFF.

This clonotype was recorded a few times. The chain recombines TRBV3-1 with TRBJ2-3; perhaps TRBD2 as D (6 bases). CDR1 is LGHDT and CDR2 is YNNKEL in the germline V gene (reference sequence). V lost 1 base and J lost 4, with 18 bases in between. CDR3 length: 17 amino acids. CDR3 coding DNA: TGTGCCAGCAGCCAAGGATACACTAGCCTCTCCCCAGATACGCAGTATTTT. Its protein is CASSQGYTSLSPDTQYF.

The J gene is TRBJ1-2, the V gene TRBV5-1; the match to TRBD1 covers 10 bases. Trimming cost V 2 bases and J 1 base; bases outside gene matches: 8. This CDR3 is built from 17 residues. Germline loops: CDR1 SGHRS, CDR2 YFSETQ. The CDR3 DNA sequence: TGCGCCAGCAGCTTCTTCGGGACAGGGGAACTTAACTATGGCTACACCTTC. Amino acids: CASSFFGTGELNYGYTF.

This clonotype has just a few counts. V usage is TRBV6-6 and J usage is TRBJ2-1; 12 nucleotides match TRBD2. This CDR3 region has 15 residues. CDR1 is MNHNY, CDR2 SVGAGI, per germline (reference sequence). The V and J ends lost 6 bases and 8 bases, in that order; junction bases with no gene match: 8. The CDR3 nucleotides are TGTGCCAGCAGCCGGCTAGCGGGGGGGCACGATGAGCAGTTCTTC. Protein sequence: CASSRLAGGHDEQFF.